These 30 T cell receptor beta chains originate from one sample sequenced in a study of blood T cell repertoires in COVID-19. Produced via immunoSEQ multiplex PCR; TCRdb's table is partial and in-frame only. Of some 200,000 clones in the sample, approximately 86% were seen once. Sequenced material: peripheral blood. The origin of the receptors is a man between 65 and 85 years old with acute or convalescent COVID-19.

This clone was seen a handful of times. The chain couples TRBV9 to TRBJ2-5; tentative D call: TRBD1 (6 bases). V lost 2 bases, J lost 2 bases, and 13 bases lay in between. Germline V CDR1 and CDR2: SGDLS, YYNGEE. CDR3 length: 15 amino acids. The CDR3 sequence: CASSVQGTKQETQYF. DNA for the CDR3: TGTGCCAGCAGCGTCCAAGGGACAAAACAAGAGACCCAGTACTTC.

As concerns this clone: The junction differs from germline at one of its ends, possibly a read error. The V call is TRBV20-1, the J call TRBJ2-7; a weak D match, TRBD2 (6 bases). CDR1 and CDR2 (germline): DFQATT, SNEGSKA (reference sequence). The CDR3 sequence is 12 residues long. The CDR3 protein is CSASRGSWVLNF. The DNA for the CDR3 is TGCAGTGCTAGTCGGGGGAGTTGGGTTCTGAACTTC.

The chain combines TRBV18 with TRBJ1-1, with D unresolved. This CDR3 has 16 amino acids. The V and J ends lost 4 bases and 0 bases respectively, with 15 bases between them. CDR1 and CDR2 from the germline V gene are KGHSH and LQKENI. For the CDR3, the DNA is TGTGCCAGCTCACTCAGTTACGTTGACATGAACACTGAAGCTTTCTTT. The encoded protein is CASSLSYVDMNTEAFF.

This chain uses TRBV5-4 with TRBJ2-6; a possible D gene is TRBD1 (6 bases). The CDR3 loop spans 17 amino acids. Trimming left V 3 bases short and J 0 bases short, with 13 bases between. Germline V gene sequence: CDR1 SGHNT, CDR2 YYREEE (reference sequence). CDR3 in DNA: TGTGCCAGCAGCTCTGGACAGCTCAACTCTGGGGCCAACGTCCTGACTTTC. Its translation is CASSSGQLNSGANVLTF.

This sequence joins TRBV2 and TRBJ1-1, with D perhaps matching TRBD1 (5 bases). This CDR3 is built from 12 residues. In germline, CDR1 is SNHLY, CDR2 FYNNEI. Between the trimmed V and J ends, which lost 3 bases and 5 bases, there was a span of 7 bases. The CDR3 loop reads CASSDGGTEAFF. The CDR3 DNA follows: TGTGCCAGCAGTGACGGGGGGACTGAAGCTTTCTTT.

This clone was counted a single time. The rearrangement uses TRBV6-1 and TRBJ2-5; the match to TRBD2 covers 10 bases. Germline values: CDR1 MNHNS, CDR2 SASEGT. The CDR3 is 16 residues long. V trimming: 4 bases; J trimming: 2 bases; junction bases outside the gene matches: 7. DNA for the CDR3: TGTGCCAGCAGTGCCTCCTTAGCGGGGGGACAAGAGACCCAGTACTTC. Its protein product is CASSASLAGGQETQYF.

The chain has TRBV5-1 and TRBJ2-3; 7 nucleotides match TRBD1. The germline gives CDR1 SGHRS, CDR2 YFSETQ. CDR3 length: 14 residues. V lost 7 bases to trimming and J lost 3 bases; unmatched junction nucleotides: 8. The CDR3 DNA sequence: TGCGCCAGCCACGCCGGGACAGCTACAGATACGCAGTATTTT. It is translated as CASHAGTATDTQYF.

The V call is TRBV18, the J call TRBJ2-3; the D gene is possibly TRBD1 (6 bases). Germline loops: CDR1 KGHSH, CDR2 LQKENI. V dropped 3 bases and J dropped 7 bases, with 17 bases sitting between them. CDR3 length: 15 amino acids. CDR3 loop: CASSPPVPGGNTQYF. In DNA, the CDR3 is TGTGCCAGCTCACCTCCCGTACCTGGGGGCAATACGCAGTATTTT.

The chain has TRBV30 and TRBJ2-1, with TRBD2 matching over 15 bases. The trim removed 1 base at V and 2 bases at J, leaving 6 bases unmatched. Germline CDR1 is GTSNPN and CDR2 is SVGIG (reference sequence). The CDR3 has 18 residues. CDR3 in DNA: TGTGCCTGGAGTGACGGGACTAGCGGGAGGTTTACCTACAATGAGCAGTTCTTC. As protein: CAWSDGTSGRFTYNEQFF.

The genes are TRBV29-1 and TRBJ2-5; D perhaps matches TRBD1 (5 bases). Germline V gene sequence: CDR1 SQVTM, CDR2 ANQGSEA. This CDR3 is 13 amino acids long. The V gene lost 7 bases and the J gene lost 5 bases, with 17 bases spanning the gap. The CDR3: CSALRQGGETQYF. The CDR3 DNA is TGCAGCGCCCTCAGGCAGGGTGGGGAGACCCAGTACTTC.

Here the CDR3 reads CASSSVDSPLHF. Here the CDR3 DNA reads TGTGCCAGCAGCTCGGTAGATTCACCCCTCCACTTT. This sequence joins TRBV7-2 and TRBJ1-6; D uncertain. Germline-derived CDR1 and CDR2 are SGHTA and FQGNSA. This CDR3 comprises 12 residues. Between the trimmed V and J ends, which lost 4 bases and 8 bases, there was a span of 6 bases.

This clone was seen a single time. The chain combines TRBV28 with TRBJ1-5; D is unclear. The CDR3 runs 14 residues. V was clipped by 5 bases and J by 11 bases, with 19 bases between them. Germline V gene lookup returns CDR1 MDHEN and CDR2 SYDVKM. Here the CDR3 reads CASSHQRVRRTQHF. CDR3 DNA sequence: TGTGCCAGCAGTCACCAGCGGGTGCGAAGGACCCAGCATTTT. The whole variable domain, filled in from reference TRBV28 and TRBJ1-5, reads DVKVTQSSRYLVKRTGEKVFLECVQDMDHENMFWYRQDPGLGLRLIYFSYDVKMKEKGDIPEGYSVSREKKERFSLILESASTNQTSMYLCASSHQRVRRTQHFGDGTRLSIL.

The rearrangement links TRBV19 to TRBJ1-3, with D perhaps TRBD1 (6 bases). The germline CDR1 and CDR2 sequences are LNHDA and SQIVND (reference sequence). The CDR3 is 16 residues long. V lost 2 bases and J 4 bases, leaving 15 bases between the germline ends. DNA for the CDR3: TGTGCCAGTAGTATATCGTCAGGGGCTGCCGGAAACACCATATATTTT. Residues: CASSISSGAAGNTIYF.

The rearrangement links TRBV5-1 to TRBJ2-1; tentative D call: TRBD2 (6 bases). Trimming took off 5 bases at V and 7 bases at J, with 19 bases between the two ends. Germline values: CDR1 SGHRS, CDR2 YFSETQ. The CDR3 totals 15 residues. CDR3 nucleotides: TGCGCCAGCAGTCAGGGAGGCTCCTATGGTAATGAGCAGTTCTTC. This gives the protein CASSQGGSYGNEQFF.

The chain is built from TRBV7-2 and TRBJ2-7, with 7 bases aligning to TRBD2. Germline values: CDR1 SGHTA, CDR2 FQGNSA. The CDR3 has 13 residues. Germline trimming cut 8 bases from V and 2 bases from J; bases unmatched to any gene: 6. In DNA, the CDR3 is TGTGCCAGCGGGCCAGCGGGAACCTACGAGCAGTACTTC. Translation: CASGPAGTYEQYF. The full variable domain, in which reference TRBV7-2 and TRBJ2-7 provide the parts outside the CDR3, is GAGVSQSPSNKVTEKGKDVELRCDPISGHTALYWYRQSLGQGLEFLIYFQGNSAPDKSGLPSDRFSAERTGGSVSTLTIQRTQQEDSAVYLCASGPAGTYEQYFGPGTRLTVT.

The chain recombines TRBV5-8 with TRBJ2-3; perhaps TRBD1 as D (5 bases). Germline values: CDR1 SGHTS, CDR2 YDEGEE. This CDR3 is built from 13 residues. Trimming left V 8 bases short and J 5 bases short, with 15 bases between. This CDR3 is CASSGNVRDTQYF. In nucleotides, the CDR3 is TGTGCCAGTTCAGGGAACGTCAGAGATACGCAGTATTTT.

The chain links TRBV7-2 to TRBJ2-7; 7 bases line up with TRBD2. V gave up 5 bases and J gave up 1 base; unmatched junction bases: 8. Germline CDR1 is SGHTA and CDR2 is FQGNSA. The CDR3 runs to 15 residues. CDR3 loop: CASSLHGTKSYEQYF. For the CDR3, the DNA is TGTGCCAGCAGCCTGCACGGGACTAAATCCTACGAGCAGTACTTC.

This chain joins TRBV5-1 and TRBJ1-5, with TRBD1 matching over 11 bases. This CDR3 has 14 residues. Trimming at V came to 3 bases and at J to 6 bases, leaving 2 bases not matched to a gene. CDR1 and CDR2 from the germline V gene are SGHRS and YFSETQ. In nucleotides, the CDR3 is TGCGCCAGCAGCTCCGGGACAGGGGGTCAGCCCCAGCATTTT. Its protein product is CASSSGTGGQPQHF.

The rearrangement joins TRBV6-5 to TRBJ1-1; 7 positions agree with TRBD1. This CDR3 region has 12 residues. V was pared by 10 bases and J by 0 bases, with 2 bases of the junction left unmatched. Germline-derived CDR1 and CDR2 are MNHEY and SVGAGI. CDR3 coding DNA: TGTGCCACACAGGGGATGAACACTGAAGCTTTCTTT. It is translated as CATQGMNTEAFF.

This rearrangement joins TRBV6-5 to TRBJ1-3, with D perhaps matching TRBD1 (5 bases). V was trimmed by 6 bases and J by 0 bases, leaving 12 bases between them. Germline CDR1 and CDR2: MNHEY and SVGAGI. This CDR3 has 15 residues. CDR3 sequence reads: CASRATRDSGNTIYF. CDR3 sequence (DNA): TGTGCCAGCAGAGCCACCAGGGACTCTGGAAACACCATATATTTT.

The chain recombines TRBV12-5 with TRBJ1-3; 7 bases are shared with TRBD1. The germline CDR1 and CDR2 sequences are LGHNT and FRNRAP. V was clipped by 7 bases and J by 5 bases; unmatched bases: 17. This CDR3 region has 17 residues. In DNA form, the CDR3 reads TGTGCTAGTGACTTCCCCTGGACAGGAGGGGAGCGAAACACCATATATTTT. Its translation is CASDFPWTGGERNTIYF.

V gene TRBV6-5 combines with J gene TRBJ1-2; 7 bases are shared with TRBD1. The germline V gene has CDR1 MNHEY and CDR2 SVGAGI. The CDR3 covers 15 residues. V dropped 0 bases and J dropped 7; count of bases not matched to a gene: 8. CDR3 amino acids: CASSYSLDRVGGYTF. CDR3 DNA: TGTGCCAGCAGTTACTCGTTAGACAGGGTGGGTGGCTACACCTTC.

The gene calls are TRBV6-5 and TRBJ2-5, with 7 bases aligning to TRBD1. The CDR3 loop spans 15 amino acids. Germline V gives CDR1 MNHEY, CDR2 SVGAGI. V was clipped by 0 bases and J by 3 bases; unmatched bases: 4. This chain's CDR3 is CASSYSGTVKETQYF. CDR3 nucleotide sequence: TGTGCCAGCAGTTACTCCGGGACAGTTAAAGAGACCCAGTACTTC.

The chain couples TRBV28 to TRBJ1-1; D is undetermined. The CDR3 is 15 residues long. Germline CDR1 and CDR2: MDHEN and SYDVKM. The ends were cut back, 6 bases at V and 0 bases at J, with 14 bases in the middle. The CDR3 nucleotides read TGTGCCAGCAGGTTACACAGCAATGTGAACACTGAAGCTTTCTTT. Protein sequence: CASRLHSNVNTEAFF. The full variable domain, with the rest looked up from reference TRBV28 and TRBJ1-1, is DVKVTQSSRYLVKRTGEKVFLECVQDMDHENMFWYRQDPGLGLRLIYFSYDVKMKEKGDIPEGYSVSREKKERFSLILESASTNQTSMYLCASRLHSNVNTEAFFGQGTRLTVV.

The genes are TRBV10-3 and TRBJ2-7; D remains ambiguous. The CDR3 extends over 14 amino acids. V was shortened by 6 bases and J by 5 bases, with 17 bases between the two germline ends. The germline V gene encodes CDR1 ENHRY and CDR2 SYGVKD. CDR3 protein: CAISQPVRSDEQYF. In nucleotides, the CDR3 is TGTGCCATCAGCCAGCCCGTGCGAAGCGACGAGCAGTACTTC.

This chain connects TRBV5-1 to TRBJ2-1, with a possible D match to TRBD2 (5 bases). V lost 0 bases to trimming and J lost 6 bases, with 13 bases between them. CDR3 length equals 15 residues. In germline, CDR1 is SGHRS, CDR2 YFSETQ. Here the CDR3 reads CASSLGGKWGNEQFF. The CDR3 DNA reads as TGCGCCAGCAGCTTGGGAGGGAAATGGGGCAATGAGCAGTTCTTC.

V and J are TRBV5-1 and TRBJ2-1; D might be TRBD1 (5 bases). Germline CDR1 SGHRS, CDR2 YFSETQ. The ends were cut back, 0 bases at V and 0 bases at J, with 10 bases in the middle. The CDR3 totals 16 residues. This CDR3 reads CASSLGGGHSYNEQFF. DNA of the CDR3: TGCGCCAGCAGCTTGGGCGGCGGACACTCCTACAATGAGCAGTTCTTC.

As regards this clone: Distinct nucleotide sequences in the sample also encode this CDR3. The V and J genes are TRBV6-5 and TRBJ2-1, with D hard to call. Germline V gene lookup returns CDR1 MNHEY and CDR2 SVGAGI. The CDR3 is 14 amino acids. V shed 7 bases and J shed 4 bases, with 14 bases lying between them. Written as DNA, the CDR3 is TGTGCCAGCATTGCCTCGGGTGGGTACAATGAGCAGTTCTTC. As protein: CASIASGGYNEQFF.

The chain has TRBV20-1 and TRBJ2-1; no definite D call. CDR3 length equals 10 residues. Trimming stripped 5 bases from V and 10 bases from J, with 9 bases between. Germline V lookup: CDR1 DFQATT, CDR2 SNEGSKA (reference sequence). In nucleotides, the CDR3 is TGCAGTGCTTCGGCGCGGGAGCAGTTCTTC. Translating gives CSASAREQFF.

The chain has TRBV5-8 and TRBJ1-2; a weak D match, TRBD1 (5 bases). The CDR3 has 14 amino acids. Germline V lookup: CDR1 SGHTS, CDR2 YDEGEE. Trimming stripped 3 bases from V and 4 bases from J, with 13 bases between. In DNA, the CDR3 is TGTGCCAGCAGCTATGGACAAAGAATCTATGGCTACACCTTC. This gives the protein CASSYGQRIYGYTF.